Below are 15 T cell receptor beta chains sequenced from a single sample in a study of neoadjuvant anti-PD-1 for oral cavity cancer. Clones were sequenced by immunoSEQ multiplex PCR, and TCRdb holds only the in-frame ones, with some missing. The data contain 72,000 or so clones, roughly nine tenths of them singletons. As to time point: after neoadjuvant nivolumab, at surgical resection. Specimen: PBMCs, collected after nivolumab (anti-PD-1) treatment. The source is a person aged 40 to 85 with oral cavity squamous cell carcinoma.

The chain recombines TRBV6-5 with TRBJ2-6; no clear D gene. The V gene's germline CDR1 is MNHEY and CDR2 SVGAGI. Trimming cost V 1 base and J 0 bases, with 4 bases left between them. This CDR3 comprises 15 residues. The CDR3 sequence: CASSYYISGANVLTF. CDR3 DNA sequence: TGTGCCAGCAGTTACTACATCTCTGGGGCCAACGTCCTGACTTTC.

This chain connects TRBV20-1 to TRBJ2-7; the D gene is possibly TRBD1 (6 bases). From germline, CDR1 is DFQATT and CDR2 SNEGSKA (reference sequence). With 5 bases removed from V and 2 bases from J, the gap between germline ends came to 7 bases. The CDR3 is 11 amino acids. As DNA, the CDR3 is TGCAGTGCTCGGGACACCTACGAGCAGTACTTC. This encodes CSARDTYEQYF.

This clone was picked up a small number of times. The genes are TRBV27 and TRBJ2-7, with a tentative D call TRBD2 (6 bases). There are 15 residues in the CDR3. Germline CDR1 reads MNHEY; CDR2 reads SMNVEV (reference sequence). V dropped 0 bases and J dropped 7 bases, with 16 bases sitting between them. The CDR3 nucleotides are TGTGCCAGCAGTTTATCAGGGGCGGGAAGGGGTGAGCAGTACTTC. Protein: CASSLSGAGRGEQYF.

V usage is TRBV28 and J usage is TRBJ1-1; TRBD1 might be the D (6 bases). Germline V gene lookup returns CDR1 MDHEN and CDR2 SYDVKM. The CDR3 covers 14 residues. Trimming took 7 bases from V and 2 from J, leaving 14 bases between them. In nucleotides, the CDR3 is TGTGCCAGCACCTCGGGGACAACTAACACTGAAGCTTTCTTT. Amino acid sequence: CASTSGTTNTEAFF.

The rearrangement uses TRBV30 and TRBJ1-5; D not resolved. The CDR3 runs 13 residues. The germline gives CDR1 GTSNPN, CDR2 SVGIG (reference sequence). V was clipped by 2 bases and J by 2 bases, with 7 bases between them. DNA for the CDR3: TGTGCCTGGAGTTTAAGGGGCAATCAGCCCCAGCATTTT. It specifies CAWSLRGNQPQHF.

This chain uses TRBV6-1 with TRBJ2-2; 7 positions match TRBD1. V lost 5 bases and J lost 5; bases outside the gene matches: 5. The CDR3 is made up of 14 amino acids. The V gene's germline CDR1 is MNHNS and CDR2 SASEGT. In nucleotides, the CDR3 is TGTGCCAGCAGTCGACAGGGACGGACCGGGGAGCTGTTTTTT. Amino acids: CASSRQGRTGELFF.

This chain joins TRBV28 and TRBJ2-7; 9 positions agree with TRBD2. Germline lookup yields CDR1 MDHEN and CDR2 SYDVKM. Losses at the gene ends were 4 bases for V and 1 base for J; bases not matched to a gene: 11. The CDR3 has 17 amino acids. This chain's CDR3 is CASSSPLLAGPSYEQYF. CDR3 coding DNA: TGTGCCAGCAGTTCCCCCCTGCTAGCGGGACCTTCCTACGAGCAGTACTTC.

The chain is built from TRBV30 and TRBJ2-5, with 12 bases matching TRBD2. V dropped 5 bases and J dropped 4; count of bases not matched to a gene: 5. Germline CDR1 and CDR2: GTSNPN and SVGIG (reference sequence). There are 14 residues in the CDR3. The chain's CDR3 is CAWALAGGRETQYF. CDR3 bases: TGTGCCTGGGCGCTAGCGGGGGGGCGAGAGACCCAGTACTTC.

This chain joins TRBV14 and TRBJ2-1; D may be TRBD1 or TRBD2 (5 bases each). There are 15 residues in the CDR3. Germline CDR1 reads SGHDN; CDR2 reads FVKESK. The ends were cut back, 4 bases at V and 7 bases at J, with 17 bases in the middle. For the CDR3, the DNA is TGTGCCAGCAGCCGTGTCCAGGGACCCGATAATGAGCAGTTCTTC. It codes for CASSRVQGPDNEQFF.

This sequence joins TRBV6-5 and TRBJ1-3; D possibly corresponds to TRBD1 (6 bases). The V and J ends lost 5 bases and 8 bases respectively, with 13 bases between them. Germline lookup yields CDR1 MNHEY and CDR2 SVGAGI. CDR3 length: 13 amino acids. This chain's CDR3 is CASSEGVRHTIYF. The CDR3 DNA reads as TGTGCCAGCAGTGAGGGGGTGAGACACACCATATATTTT.

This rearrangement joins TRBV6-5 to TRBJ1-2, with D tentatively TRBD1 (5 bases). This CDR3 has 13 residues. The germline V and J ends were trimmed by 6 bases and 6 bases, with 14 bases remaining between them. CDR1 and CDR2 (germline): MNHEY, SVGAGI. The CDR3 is CASRPGGGHGYTF. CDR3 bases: TGTGCCAGCAGGCCCGGGGGGGGTCATGGCTACACCTTC.

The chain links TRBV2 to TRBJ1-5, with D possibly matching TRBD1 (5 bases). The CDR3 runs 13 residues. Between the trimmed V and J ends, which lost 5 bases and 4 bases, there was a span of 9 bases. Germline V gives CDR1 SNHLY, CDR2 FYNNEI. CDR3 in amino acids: CASSWDFNQPQHF. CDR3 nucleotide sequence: TGTGCCAGCAGTTGGGACTTTAATCAGCCCCAGCATTTT. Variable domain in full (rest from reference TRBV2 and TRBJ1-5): EPEVTQTPSHQVTQMGQEVILRCVPISNHLYFYWYRQILGQKVEFLVSFYNNEISEKSEIFDDQFSVERPDGSNFTLKIRSTKLEDSAMYFCASSWDFNQPQHFGDGTRLSIL.

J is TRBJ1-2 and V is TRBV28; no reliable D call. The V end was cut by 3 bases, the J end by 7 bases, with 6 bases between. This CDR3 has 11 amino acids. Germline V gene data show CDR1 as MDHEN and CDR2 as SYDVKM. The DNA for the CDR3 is TGTGCCAGCAGTTTCTCCCGTGGCTACACCTTC. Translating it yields CASSFSRGYTF.

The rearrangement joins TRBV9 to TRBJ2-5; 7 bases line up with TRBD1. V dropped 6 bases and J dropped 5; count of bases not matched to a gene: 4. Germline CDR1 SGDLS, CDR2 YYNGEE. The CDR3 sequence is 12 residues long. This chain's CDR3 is CASKGAGETQYF. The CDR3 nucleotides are TGTGCCAGCAAGGGGGCCGGGGAGACCCAGTACTTC.

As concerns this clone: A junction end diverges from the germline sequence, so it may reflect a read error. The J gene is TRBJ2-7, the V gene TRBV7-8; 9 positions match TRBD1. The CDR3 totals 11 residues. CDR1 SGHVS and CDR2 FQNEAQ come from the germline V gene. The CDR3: CASSSWDRVNF. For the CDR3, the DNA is TGTGCCAGCAGCTCTTGGGACAGGGTTAACTTC.